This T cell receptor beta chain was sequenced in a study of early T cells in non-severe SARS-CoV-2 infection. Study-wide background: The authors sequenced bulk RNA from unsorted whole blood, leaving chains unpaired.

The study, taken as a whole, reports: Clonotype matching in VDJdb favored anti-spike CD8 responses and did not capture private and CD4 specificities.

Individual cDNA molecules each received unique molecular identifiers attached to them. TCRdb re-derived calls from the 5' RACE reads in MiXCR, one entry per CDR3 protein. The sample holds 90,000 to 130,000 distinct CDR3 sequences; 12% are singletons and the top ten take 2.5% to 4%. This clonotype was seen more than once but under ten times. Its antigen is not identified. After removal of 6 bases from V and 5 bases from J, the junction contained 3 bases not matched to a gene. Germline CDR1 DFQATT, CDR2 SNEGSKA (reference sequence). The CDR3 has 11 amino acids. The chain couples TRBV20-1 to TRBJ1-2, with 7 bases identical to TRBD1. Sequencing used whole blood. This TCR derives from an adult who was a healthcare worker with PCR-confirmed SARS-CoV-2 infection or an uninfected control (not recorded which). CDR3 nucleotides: TGCAGTGCCCCAGGGGGATATGGCTACACCTTC. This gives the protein CSAPGGYGYTF.